The subject of this entry is one T cell receptor (beta chain). The sample comes from a study of untreated major depressive disorder. Method: immunoSEQ multiplex PCR; TCRdb's copy keeps in-frame clones and lacks some. In the table there are tens of thousands of clones, approximately 92% of which are singletons. CDR1 SGHTA and CDR2 FQGTGA come from the germline V gene. Losses at the gene ends were 1 base for V and 6 bases for J; bases not matched to a gene: 6. This CDR3 has 15 residues. The source is a man aged 30 to 39 in good health. What was sequenced was CD4+ T cells from PBMCs. The V call is TRBV7-3, the J call TRBJ2-3; 8 bases agree with TRBD2. The CDR3 DNA is TGTGCCAGCAGCTTAAGTGCGGGAGGTTGGGATACGCAGTATTTT. Its protein is CASSLSAGGWDTQYF. Full variable domain (outside the CDR3, taken from reference TRBV7-3 and TRBJ2-3): GAGVSQTPSNKVTEKGKYVELRCDPISGHTALYWYRQSLGQGPEFLIYFQGTGAADDSGLPNDRFFAVRPEGSVSTLKIQRTERGDSAVYLCASSLSAGGWDTQYFGPGTRLTVL.